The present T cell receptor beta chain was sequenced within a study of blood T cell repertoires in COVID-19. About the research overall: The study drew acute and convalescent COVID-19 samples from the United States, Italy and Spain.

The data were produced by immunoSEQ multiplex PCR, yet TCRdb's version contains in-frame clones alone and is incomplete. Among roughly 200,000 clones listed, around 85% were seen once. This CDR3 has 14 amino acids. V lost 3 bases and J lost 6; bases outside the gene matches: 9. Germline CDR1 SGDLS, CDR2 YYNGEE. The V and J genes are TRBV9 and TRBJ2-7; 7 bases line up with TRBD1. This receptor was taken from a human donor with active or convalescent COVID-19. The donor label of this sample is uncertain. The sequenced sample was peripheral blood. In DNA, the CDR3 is TGTGCCAGCAGCGGAGGGACAGAGAGGCCCGAGCAGTACTTC. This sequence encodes CASSGGTERPEQYF.